Shown below are 9 T cell receptor beta chains from a single sample sequenced in a study of molecular identifiers for immune sequencing clone quantification. MiXCR, applied by TCRdb to the PCR reads, yields one record per CDR3 protein. The sample holds about 320,000 distinct CDR3 sequences, around 21% seen once. Material for sequencing was naive CD8+ T cells from blood, with Jurkat cell RNA spiked in. The subset is: FACS-sorted CD8+CD4-CCR7+CD45RA+ naive T cells. The receptors originated from a human donor in good health. Some libraries in this study had Jurkat cell RNA spiked in.

This clonotype was seen at least ten times. The V call is TRBV10-2, the J call TRBJ2-5; 9 bases line up with TRBD2. Germline assignment: CDR1 WSHSY and CDR2 SAAADI. This CDR3 comprises 15 residues. The junction had 11 bases not matched to a gene; V was cut back by 7 bases and J by 5 bases. The CDR3 bases are TGCGCCAGCACCCCTGTAGCGGGAGTGAGTGAGACCCAGTACTTC. Amino acid sequence: CASTPVAGVSETQYF.

Points on this clonotype: Being one base from a much bigger clone, this may be a read error. The genes are TRBV6-2 or TRBV6-3 and TRBJ2-3, with 7 bases fitting TRBD2. The CDR3 contains 15 residues. Trimming cost V 5 bases and J 6 bases; bases outside gene matches: 11. Germline lookup yields CDR1 MNHEY and CDR2 SVGEGT. CDR3 bases: TGTGCCAGCAGTGCGGGACTAATGGGCATGGATACGCAGTATTTT. It specifies CASSAGLMGMDTQYF.

About this clonotype: Being one base from a much bigger clone, this may be a read error. This chain joins TRBV2 and TRBJ1-1; D not resolved. Germline lookup yields CDR1 SNHLY and CDR2 FYNNEI. There are 14 residues in the CDR3. The DNA of the CDR3 is TGTGCCAGCACGGGAGGAGGGATGAACACTGAATCTTTCTTT. This sequence encodes CASTGGGMNTESFF.

The rearrangement joins TRBV4-1 to TRBJ1-3; the D gene is possibly TRBD1 (5 bases). The V end was cut by 3 bases, the J end by 0 bases, with 9 bases between. CDR3 size: 15 residues. The germline gives CDR1 MGHRA, CDR2 YSYEKL. The CDR3 protein is CASSQGRYSGNTIYF. The CDR3 DNA reads TGCGCCAGCAGCCAGGGACGGTACTCTGGAAACACCATATATTTT.

This clonotype was found many times. The rearrangement uses TRBV5-1 and TRBJ1-1; unclear D gene. Trimming left V 5 bases short and J 3 bases short, with 11 bases between. The CDR3 has 13 amino acids. Per germline, CDR1 SGHRS and CDR2 YFSETQ. CDR3 bases: TGCGCCAGCAGACCCGACACCTACACTGAAGCTTTCTTT. Amino acid sequence: CASRPDTYTEAFF.

This clonotype has just a few counts. The gene calls are TRBV7-9 and TRBJ2-1; TRBD2 might be the D (5 bases). Germline loops: CDR1 SEHNR, CDR2 FQNEAQ (reference sequence). V dropped 5 bases and J dropped 2 bases, with 16 bases sitting between them. CDR3 length equals 16 residues. CDR3 in amino acids: CASSPASGSTYNEQFF. For the CDR3, the DNA is TGTGCCAGCAGCCCAGCATCGGGATCCACCTACAATGAGCAGTTCTTC.

This clonotype came up many times. V and J are TRBV7-9 and TRBJ2-7; 9 nucleotides match TRBD1. This CDR3 has 15 residues. Losses at the gene ends were 6 bases for V and 2 bases for J; bases not matched to a gene: 8. Germline V gene lookup returns CDR1 SEHNR and CDR2 FQNEAQ (reference sequence). The CDR3 nucleotides read TGTGCCAGCAGAAAGACAGGGGGTAACACCTACGAGCAGTACTTC. It codes for CASRKTGGNTYEQYF.

This clonotype occurred many times. The CDR3 loop reads CASSSSTGGFYEQYF. The DNA of the CDR3 is TGTGCCAGCAGTTCCTCGACAGGGGGTTTCTACGAGCAGTACTTC. This chain joins TRBV6-5 and TRBJ2-7; 9 bases agree with TRBD1. Germline CDR1 is MNHEY and CDR2 is SVGAGI. The CDR3 totals 15 residues. The ends lost 4 bases at V and 3 bases at J; junction bases unmatched: 7.

Notes on this clonotype: This may stem from a read error, because a much larger clone lies one nucleotide away. The genes are TRBV5-6 and TRBJ2-3, with D perhaps TRBD1 or TRBD2 (5 bases each). The CDR3 runs 14 residues. Trimming shortened V by 5 bases and J by 4 bases, and 14 bases separated the two germline ends. From germline, CDR1 is SGHDT and CDR2 YYEEEE. CDR3 sequence reads: CASRTGTAADTQYF. DNA of the CDR3: TGTGCCAGCAGAACGGGGACGGCGGCAGATACGCAGTATTTT.